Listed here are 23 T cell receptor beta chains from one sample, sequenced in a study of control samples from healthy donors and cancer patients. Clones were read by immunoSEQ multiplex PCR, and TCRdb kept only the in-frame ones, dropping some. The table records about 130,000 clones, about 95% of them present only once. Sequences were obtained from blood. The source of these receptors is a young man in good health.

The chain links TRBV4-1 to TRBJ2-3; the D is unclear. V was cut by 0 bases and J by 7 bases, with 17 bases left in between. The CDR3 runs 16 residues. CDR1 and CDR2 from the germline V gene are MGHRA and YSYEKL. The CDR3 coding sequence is TGCGCCAGCAGCCAAGACCCACAGCCGTCTTATTATACGCAGTATTTT. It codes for CASSQDPQPSYYTQYF.

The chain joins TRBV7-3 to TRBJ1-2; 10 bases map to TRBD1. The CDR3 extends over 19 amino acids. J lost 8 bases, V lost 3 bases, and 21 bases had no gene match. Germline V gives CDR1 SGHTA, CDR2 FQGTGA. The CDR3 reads CASSLESGTGESKSWGYTF. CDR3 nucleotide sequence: TGTGCCAGCAGCTTGGAATCCGGGACAGGGGAATCAAAGAGTTGGGGCTACACCTTC.

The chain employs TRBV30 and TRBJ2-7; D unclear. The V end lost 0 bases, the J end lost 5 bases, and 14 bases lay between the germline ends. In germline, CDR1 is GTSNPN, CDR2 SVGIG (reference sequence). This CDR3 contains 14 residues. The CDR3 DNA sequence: TGTGCCTGGAGTGTACTTGGATATGGGGACGAGCAGTACTTC. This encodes CAWSVLGYGDEQYF.

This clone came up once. Here the CDR3 reads CASSDSSTRPYEQYF. The CDR3 bases are TGTGCCAGCAGTGACTCCAGTACTAGGCCCTACGAGCAGTACTTC. V usage is TRBV6-4 and J usage is TRBJ2-7, with D possibly TRBD2 on 5 matching bases. In germline, CDR1 is MRHNA, CDR2 SNTAGT. Trimming took 0 bases from V and 2 from J, leaving 11 bases between them. CDR3 length: 15 amino acids.

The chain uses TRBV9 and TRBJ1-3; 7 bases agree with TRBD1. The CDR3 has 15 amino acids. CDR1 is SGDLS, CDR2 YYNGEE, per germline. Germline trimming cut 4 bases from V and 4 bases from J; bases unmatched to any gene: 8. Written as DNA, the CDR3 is TGTGCCAGCAGCCTAGGCGGGGACAGCGGAAACACCATATATTTT. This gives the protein CASSLGGDSGNTIYF.

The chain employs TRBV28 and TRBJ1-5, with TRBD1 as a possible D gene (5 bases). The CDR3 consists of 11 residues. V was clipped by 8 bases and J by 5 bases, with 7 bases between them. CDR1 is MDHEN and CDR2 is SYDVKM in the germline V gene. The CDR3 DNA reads TGTGCCAGCGGGACGGATCAGCCCCAGCATTTT. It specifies CASGTDQPQHF.

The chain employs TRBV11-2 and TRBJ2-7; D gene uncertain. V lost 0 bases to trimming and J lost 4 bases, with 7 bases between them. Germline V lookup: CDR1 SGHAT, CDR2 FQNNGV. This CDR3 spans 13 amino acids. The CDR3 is CASSLDRAYEQYF. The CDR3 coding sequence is TGTGCCAGCAGCTTAGATCGTGCTTACGAGCAGTACTTC.

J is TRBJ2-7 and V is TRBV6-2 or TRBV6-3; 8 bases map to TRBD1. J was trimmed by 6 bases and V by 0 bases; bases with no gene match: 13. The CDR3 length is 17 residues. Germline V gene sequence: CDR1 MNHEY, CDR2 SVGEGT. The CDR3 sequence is CASSYSTATGARSEQYF. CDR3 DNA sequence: TGTGCCAGCAGTTACTCGACCGCGACAGGGGCTAGGAGCGAGCAGTACTTC.

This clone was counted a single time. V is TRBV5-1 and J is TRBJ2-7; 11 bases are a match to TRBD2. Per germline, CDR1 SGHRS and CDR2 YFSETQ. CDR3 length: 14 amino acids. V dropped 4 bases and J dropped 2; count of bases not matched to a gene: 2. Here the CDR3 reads CASSIAGGAYEQYF. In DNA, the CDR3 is TGCGCCAGCAGCATAGCGGGGGGGGCCTACGAGCAGTACTTC.

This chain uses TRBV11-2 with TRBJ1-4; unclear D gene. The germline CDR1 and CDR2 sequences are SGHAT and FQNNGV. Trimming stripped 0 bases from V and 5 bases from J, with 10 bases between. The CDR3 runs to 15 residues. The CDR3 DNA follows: TGTGCCAGCAGCTTAGATCAGCGGTGGAATGAAAAACTGTTTTTT. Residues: CASSLDQRWNEKLFF.

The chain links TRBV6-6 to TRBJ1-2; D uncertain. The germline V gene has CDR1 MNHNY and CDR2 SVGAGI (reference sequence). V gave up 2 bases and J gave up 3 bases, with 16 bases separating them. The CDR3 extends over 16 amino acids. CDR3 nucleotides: TGTGCCAGCAGTTACCCTGCTCTCGGGTACGACTATGGCTACACCTTC. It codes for CASSYPALGYDYGYTF.

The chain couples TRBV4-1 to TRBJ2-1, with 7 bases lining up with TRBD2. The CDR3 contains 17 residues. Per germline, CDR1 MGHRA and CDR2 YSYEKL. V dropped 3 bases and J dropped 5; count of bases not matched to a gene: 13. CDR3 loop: CASSQGPAGSLNNEQFF. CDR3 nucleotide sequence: TGCGCCAGCAGCCAGGGACCAGCGGGGTCCTTAAACAATGAGCAGTTCTTC.

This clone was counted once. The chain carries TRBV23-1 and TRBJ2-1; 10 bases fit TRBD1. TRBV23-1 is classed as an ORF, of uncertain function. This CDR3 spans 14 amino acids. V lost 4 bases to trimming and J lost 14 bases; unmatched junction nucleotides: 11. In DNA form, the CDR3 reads TGCGCCAGCAGTCGTCCGGACAGGGGGGGGATAGAGTTCTTC. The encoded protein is CASSRPDRGGIEFF.

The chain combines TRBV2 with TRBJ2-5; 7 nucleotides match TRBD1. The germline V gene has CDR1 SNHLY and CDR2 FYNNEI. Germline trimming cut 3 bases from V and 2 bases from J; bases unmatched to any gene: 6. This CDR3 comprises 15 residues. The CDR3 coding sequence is TGTGCCAGCAGTGAGGGGGACAGCTTTCAAGAGACCCAGTACTTC. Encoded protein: CASSEGDSFQETQYF.

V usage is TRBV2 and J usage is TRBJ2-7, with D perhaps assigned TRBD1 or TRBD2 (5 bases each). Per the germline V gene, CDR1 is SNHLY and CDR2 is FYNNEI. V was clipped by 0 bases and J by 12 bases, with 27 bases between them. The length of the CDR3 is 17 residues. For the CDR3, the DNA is TGTGCCAGCAGTGAAGCATTGGGGTTATTCGAGGGACCCACGGGGTACTTC. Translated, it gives CASSEALGLFEGPTGYF.

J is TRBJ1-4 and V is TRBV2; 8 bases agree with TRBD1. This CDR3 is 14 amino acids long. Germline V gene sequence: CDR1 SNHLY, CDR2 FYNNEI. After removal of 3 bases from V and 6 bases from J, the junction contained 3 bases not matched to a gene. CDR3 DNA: TGTGCCAGCAGTGAGCAGGGGGCGGATGAAAAACTGTTTTTT. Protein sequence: CASSEQGADEKLFF.

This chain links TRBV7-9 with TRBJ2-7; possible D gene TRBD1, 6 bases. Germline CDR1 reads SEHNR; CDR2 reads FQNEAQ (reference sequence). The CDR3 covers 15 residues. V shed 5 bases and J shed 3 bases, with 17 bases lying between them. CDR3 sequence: CASSPTDRNYYEQYF. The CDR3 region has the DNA TGTGCCAGCAGCCCAACGGACAGAAACTACTACGAGCAGTACTTC.

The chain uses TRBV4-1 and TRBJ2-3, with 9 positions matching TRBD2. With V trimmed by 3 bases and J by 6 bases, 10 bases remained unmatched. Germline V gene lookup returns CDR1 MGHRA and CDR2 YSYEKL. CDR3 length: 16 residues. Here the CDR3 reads CASSHPQRGAWDTQYF. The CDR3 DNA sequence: TGCGCCAGCAGCCACCCCCAGCGGGGGGCATGGGATACGCAGTATTTT.

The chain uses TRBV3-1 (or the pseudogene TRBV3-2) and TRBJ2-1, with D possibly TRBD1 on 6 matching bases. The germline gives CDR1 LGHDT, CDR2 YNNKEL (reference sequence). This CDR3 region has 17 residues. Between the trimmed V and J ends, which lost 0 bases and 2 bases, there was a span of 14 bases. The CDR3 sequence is CASSQDGAGVAYNEQFF. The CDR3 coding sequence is TGTGCCAGCAGCCAAGATGGGGCAGGGGTGGCCTACAATGAGCAGTTCTTC.

The CDR3 is CASSSLEGRAIGYTF. The CDR3 nucleotides read TGTGCCAGCAGCTCTTTAGAGGGCAGGGCAATCGGCTACACCTTC. The chain is built from TRBV5-8 and TRBJ1-2, with D maybe TRBD1 (5 bases). The CDR3 consists of 15 residues. Trimming removed 3 bases from V and 8 bases from J, with 20 bases in between. Germline V gene sequence: CDR1 SGHTS, CDR2 YDEGEE.

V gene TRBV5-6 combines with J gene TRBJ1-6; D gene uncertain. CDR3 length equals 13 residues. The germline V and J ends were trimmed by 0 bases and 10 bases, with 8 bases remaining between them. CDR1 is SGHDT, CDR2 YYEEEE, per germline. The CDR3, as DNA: TGTGCCAGCAGCTTGGATCAGCGATCACCCCTCCACTTT. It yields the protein CASSLDQRSPLHF.

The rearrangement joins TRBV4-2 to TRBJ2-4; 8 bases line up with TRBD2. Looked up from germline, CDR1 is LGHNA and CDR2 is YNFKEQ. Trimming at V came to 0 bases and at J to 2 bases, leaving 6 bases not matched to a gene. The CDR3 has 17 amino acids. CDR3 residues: CASSQEGGGLTKNIQYF. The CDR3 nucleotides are TGTGCCAGCAGCCAAGAGGGCGGGGGGCTAACCAAAAACATTCAGTACTTC.

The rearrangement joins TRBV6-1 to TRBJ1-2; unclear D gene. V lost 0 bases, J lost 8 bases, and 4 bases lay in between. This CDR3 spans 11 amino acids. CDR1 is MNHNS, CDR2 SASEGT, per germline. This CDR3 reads CASSEALGYTF. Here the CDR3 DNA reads TGTGCCAGCAGTGAAGCATTGGGCTACACCTTC.